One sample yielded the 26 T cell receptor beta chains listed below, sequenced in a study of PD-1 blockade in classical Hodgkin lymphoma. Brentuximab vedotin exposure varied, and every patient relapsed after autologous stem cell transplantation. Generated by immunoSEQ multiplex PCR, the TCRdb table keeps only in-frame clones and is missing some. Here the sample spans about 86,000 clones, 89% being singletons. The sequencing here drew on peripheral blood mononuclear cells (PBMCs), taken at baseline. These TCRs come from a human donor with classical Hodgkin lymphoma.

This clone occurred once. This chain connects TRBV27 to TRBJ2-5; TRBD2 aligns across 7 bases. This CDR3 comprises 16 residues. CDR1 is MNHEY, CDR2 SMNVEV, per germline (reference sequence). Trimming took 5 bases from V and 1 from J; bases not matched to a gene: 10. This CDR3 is CASSAGLVESQETQYF. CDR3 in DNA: TGTGCCAGCAGTGCCGGACTAGTGGAGAGCCAAGAGACCCAGTACTTC.

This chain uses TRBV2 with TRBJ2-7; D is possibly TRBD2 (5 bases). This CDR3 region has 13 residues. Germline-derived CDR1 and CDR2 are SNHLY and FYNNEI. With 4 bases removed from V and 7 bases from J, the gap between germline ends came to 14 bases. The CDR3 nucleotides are TGTGCCAGCAGTGGGTTCCGGTCGGGGGAGCAGTACTTC. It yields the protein CASSGFRSGEQYF.

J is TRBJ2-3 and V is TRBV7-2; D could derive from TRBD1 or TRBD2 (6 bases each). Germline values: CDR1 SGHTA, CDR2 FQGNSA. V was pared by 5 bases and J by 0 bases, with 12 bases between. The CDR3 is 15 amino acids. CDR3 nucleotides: TGTGCCAGCAGCCCTCGGAGGGGGAGCACAGATACGCAGTATTTT. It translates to CASSPRRGSTDTQYF.

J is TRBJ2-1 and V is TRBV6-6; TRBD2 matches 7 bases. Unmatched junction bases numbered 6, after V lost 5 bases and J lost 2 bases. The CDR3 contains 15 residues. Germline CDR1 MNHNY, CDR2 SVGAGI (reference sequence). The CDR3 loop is CASSVSGLTYNEQFF. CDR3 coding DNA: TGTGCCAGCAGTGTTAGCGGGTTAACCTACAATGAGCAGTTCTTC.

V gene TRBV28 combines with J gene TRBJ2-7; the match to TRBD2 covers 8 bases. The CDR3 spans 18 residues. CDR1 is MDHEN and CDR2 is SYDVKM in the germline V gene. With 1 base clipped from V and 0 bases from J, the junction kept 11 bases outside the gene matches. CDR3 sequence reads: CASSLFWTGGRFSYEQYF. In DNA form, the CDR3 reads TGTGCCAGCAGTTTATTTTGGACCGGCGGGAGGTTCTCCTACGAGCAGTACTTC.

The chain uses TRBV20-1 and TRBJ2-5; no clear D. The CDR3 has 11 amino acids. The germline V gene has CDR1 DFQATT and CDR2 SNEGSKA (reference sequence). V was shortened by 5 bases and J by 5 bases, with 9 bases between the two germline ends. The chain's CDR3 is CSAAPGETQYF. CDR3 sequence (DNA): TGCAGTGCTGCTCCCGGGGAGACCCAGTACTTC.

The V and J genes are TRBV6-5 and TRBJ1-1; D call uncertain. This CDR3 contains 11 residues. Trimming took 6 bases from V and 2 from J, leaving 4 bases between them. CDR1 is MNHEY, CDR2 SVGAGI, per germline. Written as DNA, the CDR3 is TGTGCCAGCAGATATAACACTGAAGCTTTCTTT. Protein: CASRYNTEAFF.

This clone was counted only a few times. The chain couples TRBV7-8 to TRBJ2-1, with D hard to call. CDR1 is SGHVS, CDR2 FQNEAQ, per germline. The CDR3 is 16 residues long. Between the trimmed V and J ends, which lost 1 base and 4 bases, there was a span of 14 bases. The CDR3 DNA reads TGTGCCAGCAGCTTAGGACCGGACCAGAATTACAATGAGCAGTTCTTC. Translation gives CASSLGPDQNYNEQFF.

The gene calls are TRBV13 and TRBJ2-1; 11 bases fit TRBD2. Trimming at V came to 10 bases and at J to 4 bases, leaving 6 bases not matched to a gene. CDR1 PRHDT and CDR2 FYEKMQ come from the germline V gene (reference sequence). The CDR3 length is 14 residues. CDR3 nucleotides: TGTGCCATCCGGGTAGCGGGAGGGTACAATGAGCAGTTCTTC. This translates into CAIRVAGGYNEQFF.

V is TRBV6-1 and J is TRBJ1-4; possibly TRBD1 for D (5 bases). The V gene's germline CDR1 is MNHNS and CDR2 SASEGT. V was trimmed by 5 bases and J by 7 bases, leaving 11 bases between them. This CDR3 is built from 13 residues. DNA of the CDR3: TGTGCCAGCAGTTCCGGGACGAGTGAAAAACTGTTTTTT. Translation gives CASSSGTSEKLFF.

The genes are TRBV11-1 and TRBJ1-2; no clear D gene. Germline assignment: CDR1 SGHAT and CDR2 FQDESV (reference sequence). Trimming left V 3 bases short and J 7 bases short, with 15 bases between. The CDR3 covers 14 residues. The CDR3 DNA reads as TGTGCCAGCAGCTTCCAAGGGTTCAATCGTGGCTACACCTTC. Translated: CASSFQGFNRGYTF.

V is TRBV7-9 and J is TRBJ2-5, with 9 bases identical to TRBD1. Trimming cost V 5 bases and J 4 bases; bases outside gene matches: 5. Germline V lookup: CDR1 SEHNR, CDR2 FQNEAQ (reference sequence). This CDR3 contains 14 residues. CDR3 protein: CASSQGQGIETQYF. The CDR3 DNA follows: TGTGCCAGCAGCCAGGGACAGGGAATAGAGACCCAGTACTTC. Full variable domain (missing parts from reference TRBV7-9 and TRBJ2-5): DTGVSQNPRHKITKRGQNVTFRCDPISEHNRLYWYRQTLGQGPEFLTYFQNEAQLEKSRLLSDRFSAERPKGSFSTLEIQRTEQGDSAMYLCASSQGQGIETQYFGPGTRLLVL.

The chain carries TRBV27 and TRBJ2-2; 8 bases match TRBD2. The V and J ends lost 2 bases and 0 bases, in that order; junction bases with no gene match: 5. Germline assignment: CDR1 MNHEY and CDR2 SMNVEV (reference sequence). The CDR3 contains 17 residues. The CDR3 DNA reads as TGTGCCAGCAGTTTAGCCTTCGGGGGGGCGAACACCGGGGAGCTGTTTTTT. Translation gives CASSLAFGGANTGELFF.

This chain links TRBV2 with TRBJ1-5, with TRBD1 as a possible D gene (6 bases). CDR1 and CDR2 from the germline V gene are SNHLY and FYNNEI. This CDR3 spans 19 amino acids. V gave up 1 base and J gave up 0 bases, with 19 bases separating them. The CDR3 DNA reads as TGTGCCAGCAGTGAAGAGGGGGGATTATTAGGGTATAGCAATCAGCCCCAGCATTTT. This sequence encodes CASSEEGGLLGYSNQPQHF.

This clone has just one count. The CDR3 nucleotides read TGTGCCAGCAGTTACGGGACAGGGAGTCAGCCCCAGCATTTT. This translates into CASSYGTGSQPQHF. The J gene is TRBJ1-5, the V gene TRBV6-6; 9 bases line up with TRBD1. Trimming cost V 2 bases and J 6 bases; bases outside gene matches: 2. The CDR3 contains 14 residues. CDR1 and CDR2 from the germline V gene are MNHNY and SVGAGI (reference sequence).

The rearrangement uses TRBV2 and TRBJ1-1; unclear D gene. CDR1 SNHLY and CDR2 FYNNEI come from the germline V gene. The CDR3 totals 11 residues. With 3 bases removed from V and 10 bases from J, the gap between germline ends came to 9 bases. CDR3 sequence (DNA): TGTGCCAGCAGTGAGGAAATAAGAGCTTTCTTT. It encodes CASSEEIRAFF.

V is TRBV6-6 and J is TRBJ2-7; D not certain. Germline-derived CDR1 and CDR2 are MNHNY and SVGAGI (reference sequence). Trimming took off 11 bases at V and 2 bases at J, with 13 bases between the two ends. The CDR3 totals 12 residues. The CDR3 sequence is CAGGPGTYEQYF. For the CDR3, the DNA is TGTGCCGGCGGCCCCGGTACCTACGAGCAGTACTTC.

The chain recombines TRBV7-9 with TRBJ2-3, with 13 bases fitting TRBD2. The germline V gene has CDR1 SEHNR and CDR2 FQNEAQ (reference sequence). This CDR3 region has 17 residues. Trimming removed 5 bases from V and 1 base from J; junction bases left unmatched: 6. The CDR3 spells CASSAGLAGVRTDTQYF. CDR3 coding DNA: TGTGCCAGCAGCGCAGGACTAGCGGGAGTGCGCACAGATACGCAGTATTTT.

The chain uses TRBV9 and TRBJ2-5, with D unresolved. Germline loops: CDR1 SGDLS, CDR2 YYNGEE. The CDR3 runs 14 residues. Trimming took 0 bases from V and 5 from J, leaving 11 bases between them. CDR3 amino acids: CASSVGQKYETQYF. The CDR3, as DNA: TGTGCCAGCAGCGTAGGGCAGAAGTATGAGACCCAGTACTTC.

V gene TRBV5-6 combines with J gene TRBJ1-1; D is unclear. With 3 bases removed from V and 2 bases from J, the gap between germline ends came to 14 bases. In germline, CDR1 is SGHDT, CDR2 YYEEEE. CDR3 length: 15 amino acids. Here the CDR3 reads CASSSPDLLNTEAFF. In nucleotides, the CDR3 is TGTGCCAGCAGCTCCCCCGACCTACTAAACACTGAAGCTTTCTTT.

The DNA of the CDR3 is TGTGCCAGCAGCTTAGGGGGTGGCGCGTACAATGAGCAGTTCTTC. Its protein is CASSLGGGAYNEQFF. V is TRBV11-3 and J is TRBJ2-1; no clear D gene. In germline, CDR1 is SGHNT, CDR2 YENEEA. This CDR3 is built from 15 residues. Trimming left V 1 base short and J 4 bases short, with 11 bases between.

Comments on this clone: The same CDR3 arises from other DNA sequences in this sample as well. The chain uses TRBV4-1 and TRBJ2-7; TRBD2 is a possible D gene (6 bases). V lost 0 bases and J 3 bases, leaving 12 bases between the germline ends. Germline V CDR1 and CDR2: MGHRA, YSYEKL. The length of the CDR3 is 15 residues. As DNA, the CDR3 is TGCGCCAGCAGCCAAGAAGCCGGGAGAAACTACGAGCAGTACTTC. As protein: CASSQEAGRNYEQYF.

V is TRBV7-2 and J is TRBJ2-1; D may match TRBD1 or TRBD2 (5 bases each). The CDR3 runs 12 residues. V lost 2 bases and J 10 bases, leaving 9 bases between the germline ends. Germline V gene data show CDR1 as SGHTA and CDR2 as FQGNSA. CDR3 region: CASSLIGTEQFF. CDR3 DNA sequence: TGTGCCAGCAGCTTAATAGGGACCGAGCAGTTCTTC.

The CDR3 region has the DNA TGTGCCAGCAGTCCGAGTTGGCGGGGTCCTTCTAGCACAGATACGCAGTATTTT. Its protein product is CASSPSWRGPSSTDTQYF. V is TRBV28 and J is TRBJ2-3, with D possibly being TRBD2 (6 bases). Looked up from germline, CDR1 is MDHEN and CDR2 is SYDVKM. The germline V and J ends were trimmed by 5 bases and 0 bases, with 21 bases remaining between them. The CDR3 extends over 18 amino acids.

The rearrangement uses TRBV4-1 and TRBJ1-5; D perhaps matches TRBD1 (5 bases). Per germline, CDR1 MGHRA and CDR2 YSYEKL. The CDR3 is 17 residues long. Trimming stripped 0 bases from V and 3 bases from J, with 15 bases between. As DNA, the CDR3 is TGCGCCAGCAGCCAAGAAAGACGGGGCGTTATCAATCAGCCCCAGCATTTT. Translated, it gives CASSQERRGVINQPQHF.

CDR3: CASSLVPDRVHLQPQHF. In nucleotides, the CDR3 is TGTGCCAGCAGCTTAGTCCCCGACAGGGTTCATCTCCAGCCCCAGCATTTT. The chain has TRBV7-6 and TRBJ1-5; 7 bases align to TRBD1. Per germline, CDR1 SGHVS and CDR2 FNYEAQ. V shed 1 base, J shed 7 bases, and the junction held 13 bases outside the gene matches. There are 17 residues in the CDR3.